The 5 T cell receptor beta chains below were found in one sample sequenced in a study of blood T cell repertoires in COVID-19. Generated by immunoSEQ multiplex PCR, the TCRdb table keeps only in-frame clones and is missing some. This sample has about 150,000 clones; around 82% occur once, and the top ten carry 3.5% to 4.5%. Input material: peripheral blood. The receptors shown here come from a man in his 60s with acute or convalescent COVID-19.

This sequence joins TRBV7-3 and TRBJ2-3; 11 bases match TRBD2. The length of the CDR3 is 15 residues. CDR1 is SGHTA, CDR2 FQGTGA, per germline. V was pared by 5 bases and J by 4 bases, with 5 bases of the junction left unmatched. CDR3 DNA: TGTGCCAGCAGCCCTAATAGCGGGAGGGCAGATACGCAGTATTTT. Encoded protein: CASSPNSGRADTQYF.

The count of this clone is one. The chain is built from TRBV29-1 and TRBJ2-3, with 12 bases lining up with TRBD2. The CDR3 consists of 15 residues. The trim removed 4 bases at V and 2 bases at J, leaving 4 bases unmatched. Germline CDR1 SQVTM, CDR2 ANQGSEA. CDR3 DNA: TGCAGCGTTGGCGGACTAGCGGGGTACACAGATACGCAGTATTTT. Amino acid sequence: CSVGGLAGYTDTQYF.

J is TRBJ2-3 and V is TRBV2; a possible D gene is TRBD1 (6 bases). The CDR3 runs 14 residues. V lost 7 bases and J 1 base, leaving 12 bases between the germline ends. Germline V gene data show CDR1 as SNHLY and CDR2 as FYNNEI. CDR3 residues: CASTQGPGTDTQYF. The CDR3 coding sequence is TGTGCCAGCACCCAGGGGCCGGGCACAGATACGCAGTATTTT.

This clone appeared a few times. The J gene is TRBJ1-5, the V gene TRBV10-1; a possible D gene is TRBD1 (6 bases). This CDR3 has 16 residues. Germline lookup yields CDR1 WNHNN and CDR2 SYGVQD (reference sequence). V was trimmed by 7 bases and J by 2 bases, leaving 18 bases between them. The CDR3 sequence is CASIHTDRWGNQPQHF. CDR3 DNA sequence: TGCGCCAGCATCCATACCGACAGGTGGGGCAATCAGCCCCAGCATTTT.

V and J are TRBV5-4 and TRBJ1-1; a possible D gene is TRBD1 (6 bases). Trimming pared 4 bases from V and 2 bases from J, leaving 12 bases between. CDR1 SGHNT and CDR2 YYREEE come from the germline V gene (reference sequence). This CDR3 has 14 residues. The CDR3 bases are TGTGCCAGCAGCATACGGACAGACAACACTGAAGCTTTCTTT. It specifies CASSIRTDNTEAFF.